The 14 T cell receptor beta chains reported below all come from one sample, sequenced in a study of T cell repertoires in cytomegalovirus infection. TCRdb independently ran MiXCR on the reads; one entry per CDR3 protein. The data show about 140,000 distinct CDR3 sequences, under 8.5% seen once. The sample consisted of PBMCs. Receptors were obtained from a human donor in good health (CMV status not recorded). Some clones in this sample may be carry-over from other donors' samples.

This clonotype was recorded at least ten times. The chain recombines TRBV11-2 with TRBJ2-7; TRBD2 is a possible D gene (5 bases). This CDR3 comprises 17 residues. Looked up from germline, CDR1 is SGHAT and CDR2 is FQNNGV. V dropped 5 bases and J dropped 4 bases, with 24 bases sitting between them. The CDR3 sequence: CASSSYWTPLSTYEQYF. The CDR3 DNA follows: TGTGCCAGCAGCAGTTACTGGACTCCTCTTTCGACGTACGAGCAGTACTTC.

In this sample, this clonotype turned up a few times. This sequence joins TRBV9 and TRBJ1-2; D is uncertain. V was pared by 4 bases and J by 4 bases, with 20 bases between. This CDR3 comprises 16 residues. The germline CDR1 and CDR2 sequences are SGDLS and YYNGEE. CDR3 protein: CASSTGPAGAGYGYTF. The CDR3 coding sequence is TGTGCCAGCAGCACCGGTCCGGCGGGAGCGGGCTATGGCTACACCTTC.

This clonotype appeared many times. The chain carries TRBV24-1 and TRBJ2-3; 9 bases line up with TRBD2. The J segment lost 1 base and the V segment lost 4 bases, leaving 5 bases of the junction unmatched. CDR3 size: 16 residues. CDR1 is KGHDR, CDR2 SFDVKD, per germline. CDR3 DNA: TGTGCCACCAGTGACGAAGGGACTAGCCGCACAGATACGCAGTATTTT. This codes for CATSDEGTSRTDTQYF.

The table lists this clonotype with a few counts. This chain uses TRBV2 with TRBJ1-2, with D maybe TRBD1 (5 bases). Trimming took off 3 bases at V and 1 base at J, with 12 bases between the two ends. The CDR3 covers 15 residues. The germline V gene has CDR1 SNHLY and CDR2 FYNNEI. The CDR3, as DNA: TGTGCCAGCAGTGACAGGGCAACTAATAACTATGGCTACACCTTC. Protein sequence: CASSDRATNNYGYTF.

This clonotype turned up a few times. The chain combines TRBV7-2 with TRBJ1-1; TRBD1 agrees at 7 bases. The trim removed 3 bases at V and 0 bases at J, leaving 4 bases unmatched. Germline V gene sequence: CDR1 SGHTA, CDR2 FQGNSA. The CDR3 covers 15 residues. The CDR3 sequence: CASSFETGVNTEAFF. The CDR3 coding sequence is TGTGCCAGCAGCTTCGAAACAGGGGTGAACACTGAAGCTTTCTTT. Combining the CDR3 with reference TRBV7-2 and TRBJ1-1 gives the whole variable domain GAGVSQSPSNKVTEKGKDVELRCDPISGHTALYWYRQSLGQGLEFLIYFQGNSAPDKSGLPSDRFSAERTGGSVSTLTIQRTQQEDSAVYLCASSFETGVNTEAFFGQGTRLTVV.

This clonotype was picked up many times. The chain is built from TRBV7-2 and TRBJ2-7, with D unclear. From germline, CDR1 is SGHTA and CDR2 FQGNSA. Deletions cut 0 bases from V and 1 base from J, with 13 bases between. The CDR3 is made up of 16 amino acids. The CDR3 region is CASSLAALPTSYEQYF. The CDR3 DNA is TGTGCCAGCAGCTTAGCGGCGCTACCGACATCCTACGAGCAGTACTTC.

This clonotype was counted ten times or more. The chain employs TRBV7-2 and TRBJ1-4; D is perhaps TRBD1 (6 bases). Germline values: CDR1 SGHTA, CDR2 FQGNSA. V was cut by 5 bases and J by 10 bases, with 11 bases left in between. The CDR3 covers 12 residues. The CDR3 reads CASSRDMGKLFF. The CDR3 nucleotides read TGTGCCAGCAGCCGGGACATGGGAAAACTGTTTTTT.

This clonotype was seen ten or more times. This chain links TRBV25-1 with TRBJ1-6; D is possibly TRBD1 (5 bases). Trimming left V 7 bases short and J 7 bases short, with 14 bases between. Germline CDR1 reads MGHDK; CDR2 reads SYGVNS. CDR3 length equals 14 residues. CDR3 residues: CASTTGTDNSPLHF. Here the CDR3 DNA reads TGTGCCAGCACTACCGGGACGGACAATTCACCCCTCCACTTT. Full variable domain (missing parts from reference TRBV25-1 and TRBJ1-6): EADIYQTPRYLVIGTGKKITLECSQTMGHDKMYWYQQDPGMELHLIHYSYGVNSTEKGDLSSESTVSRIRTEHFPLTLESARPSHTSQYLCASTTGTDNSPLHFGNGTRLTVT.

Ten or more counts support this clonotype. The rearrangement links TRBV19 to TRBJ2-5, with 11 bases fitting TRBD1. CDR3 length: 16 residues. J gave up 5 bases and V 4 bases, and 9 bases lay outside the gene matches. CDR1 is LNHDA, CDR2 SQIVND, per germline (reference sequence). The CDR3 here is CASSRWDRGLSETQYF. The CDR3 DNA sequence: TGTGCCAGTAGTAGATGGGACAGGGGGTTGTCTGAGACCCAGTACTTC.

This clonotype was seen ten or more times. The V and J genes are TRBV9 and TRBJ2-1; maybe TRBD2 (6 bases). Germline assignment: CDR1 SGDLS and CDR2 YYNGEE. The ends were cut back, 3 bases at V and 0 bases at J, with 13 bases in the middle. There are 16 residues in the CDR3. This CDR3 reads CASSGRDWNSYNEQFF. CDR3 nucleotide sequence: TGTGCCAGCAGCGGCCGGGACTGGAACTCCTACAATGAGCAGTTCTTC.

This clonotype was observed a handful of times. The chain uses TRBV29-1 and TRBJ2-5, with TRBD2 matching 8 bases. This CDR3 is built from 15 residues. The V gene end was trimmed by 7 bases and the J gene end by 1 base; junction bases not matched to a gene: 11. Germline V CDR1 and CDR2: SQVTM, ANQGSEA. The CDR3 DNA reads TGCAGCGCCCTCGGGGAGCGGGGGCGCCAAGAGACCCAGTACTTC. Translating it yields CSALGERGRQETQYF.

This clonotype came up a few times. The CDR3 bases are TGCGCCAGCAGCGAACCTCGACAGGGGGCTGGCAGCAATCAGCCCCAGCATTTT. Translated, it gives CASSEPRQGAGSNQPQHF. V and J are TRBV5-1 and TRBJ1-5; 10 bases align to TRBD1. The V gene end was trimmed by 4 bases and the J gene end by 1 base; junction bases not matched to a gene: 11. The V gene's germline CDR1 is SGHRS and CDR2 YFSETQ. The CDR3 sequence is 18 residues long.

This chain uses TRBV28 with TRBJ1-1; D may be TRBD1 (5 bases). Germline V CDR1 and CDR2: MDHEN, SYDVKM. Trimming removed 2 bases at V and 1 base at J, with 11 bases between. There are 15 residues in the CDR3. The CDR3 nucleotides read TGTGCCAGCAGTTTAGCGCCCGGGACGAACACTGAAGCTTTCTTT. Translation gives CASSLAPGTNTEAFF.

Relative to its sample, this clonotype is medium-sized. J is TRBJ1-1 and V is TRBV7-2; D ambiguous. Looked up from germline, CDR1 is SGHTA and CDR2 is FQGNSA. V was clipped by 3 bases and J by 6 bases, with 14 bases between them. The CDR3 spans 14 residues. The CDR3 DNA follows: TGTGCCAGCAGCTTTGATAAGTTTCGGTCTGAAGCTTTCTTT. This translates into CASSFDKFRSEAFF.